These T cell receptor beta chains were read from a single sample in a study of PD-1 blockade in classical Hodgkin lymphoma. TCRdb's table, derived via immunoSEQ multiplex PCR, lists solely in-frame clones and lacks some. The sample lists 150,000 or so clones; approximately 80% were seen once. Sequencing used peripheral blood mononuclear cells (PBMCs), obtained before the second cycle of nivolumab. The origin of the receptors is a human donor with classical Hodgkin lymphoma. The CDR3 runs from the conserved cysteine through the conserved F or W. A D gene is named only where the DNA matches it firmly. Rows may omit the clone size; those that give it use once, few, many or a size class.

j_gene: TRBJ2-7; abundance: NA; v_gene: TRBV6-5; d_gene: NA; CDR3aa: CASSIQGYEQYF; CDR3nt: TGTGCCAGCAGTATCCAGGGCTACGAGCAGTACTTC
j_gene: TRBJ2-4; abundance: NA; v_gene: TRBV4-2; d_gene: NA; CDR3aa: CASSQDVQALAKNIQYF; CDR3nt: TGTGCCAGCAGCCAAGATGTCCAGGCCTTAGCCAAAAACATTCAGTACTTC
j_gene: TRBJ2-2; abundance: NA; v_gene: TRBV11-2; d_gene: TRBD2; CDR3aa: CASSLRFGGVSGELFF; CDR3nt: TGTGCCAGCAGCTTACGATTTGGGGGGGTCTCCGGGGAGCTGTTTTTT
j_gene: TRBJ1-6; abundance: NA; v_gene: TRBV9; d_gene: NA; CDR3aa: CASSFSWTVNSPLHF; CDR3nt: TGTGCCAGCAGCTTTTCATGGACAGTTAATTCACCCCTCCACTTT
j_gene: TRBJ2-7; abundance: few; v_gene: TRBV2; d_gene: NA; CDR3aa: CASIEGPSLSYEQYF; CDR3nt: TGTGCCAGCATCGAGGGGCCCTCCCTCTCCTACGAGCAGTACTTC
j_gene: TRBJ2-7; abundance: few; v_gene: TRBV6-5; d_gene: NA; CDR3aa: CASYRDHEQYF; CDR3nt: TGTGCCAGCTACAGGGACCACGAGCAGTACTTC
j_gene: TRBJ2-2; abundance: many; v_gene: TRBV18; d_gene: TRBD1; CDR3aa: CASSPYRGMAGELFF; CDR3nt: TGTGCCAGCTCGCCCTACAGGGGGATGGCCGGGGAGCTGTTTTTT
j_gene: TRBJ2-5; abundance: NA; v_gene: TRBV19; d_gene: NA; CDR3aa: CASSISHEETQYF; CDR3nt: TGTGCCAGTAGTATTAGCCATGAAGAGACCCAGTACTTC
j_gene: TRBJ2-5; abundance: NA; v_gene: TRBV19; d_gene: TRBD1; CDR3aa: CASSLYGYRGLQETQYF; CDR3nt: TGTGCCAGTAGTCTATACGGATACAGGGGGCTGCAAGAGACCCAGTACTTC
j_gene: TRBJ1-2; abundance: few; v_gene: TRBV6-4; d_gene: NA; CDR3aa: CASSERGHGYTF; CDR3nt: TGTGCCAGCAGTGAACGGGGGCATGGCTACACCTTC